This T cell receptor beta chain was sequenced for a study of shared clonotypes between healthy human individuals. Study details: Three plates were used per donor for CD4 naive, three for CD4 memory, two for CD8 naive and one for CD8 memory.

Comment on this clone: Its antigen remains unidentified.

Over several immunoSEQ plates, each subset's genomic DNA was distributed in even portions. Method: immunoSEQ multiplex PCR; TCRdb's copy keeps in-frame clones and lacks some. The repertoire holds approximately 180,000 clones, with over 85% as singletons. Regarding the study as a whole: Clonotype sharing across four donors was observed for 4.5% to 6.5% of naive CD4 clonotypes. It was expected that sequencing depth would affect clonotype sharing among donors.

Sequencing used naive CD4+ T cells sorted from blood. The subset is: CD45RA+ positively selected. This receptor was taken from a woman in her 30s in good health.

CDR3 coding DNA: TGTGCCAGCAGCTTGGGGGACAATGAGCAGTTCTTC. The encoded protein is CASSLGDNEQFF. The chain joins TRBV5-5 to TRBJ2-1; D not resolved. Germline V gives CDR1 SGHKS, CDR2 YYEKEE (reference sequence). The CDR3 runs 12 residues. V shed 0 bases and J shed 5 bases, with 3 bases lying between them.